Following are 22 T cell receptor beta chains from one sample sequenced in a study of cytotoxic CD8 clonotypes in ibrutinib-treated CLL (dated by TCRdb to the early 2020s). The time point tag for this specimen amounts to: about a year on ibrutinib. Libraries were constructed by the immunoSEQ multiplex PCR assay. TCRdb carries this immuneACCESS record with in-frame sequences only. Its versions omit some clonotypes, under half of them owing to an unresolved V gene in the studies checked, with the rest unexplained. The table for this sample lists 160,000 or so clones; 70% to 85% of them were counted only once. The ten most abundant clones make up under 2.5% of the sample. The source material was PBMCs, sampled after 12 months of ibrutinib treatment. Every receptor here comes from a human donor with chronic lymphocytic leukemia.

This chain connects TRBV10-3 to TRBJ1-5; 7 bases agree with TRBD1. CDR3 length: 14 residues. J was trimmed by 1 base and V by 6 bases; bases with no gene match: 3. Germline V gene data show CDR1 as ENHRY and CDR2 as SYGVKD. CDR3 sequence reads: CAISKTGSNQPQHF. In DNA, the CDR3 is TGTGCCATCAGCAAGACAGGGAGCAATCAGCCCCAGCATTTT.

As DNA, the CDR3 is TGTGCCAGCAAACCCGGGACAGCAACTAATGAAAAACTGTTTTTT. This encodes CASKPGTATNEKLFF. The V and J genes are TRBV7-9 and TRBJ1-4; 7 positions agree with TRBD1. The CDR3 length is 15 residues. With 7 bases clipped from V and 0 bases from J, the junction kept 5 bases outside the gene matches. The V gene's germline CDR1 is SEHNR and CDR2 FQNEAQ (reference sequence).

The V gene is TRBV19, the J gene TRBJ2-7; the match to TRBD2 covers 7 bases. CDR1 and CDR2 (germline): LNHDA, SQIVND (reference sequence). CDR3 length equals 14 residues. Trimming took 5 bases from V and 3 from J; bases not matched to a gene: 7. The DNA of the CDR3 is TGTGCCAGTAGTCGGGACTACCAAGGCTACGAGCAGTACTTC. Encoded protein: CASSRDYQGYEQYF.

The V call is TRBV7-2, the J call TRBJ1-5; TRBD1 might be the D (6 bases). CDR1 is SGHTA, CDR2 FQGNSA, per germline. This CDR3 region has 16 residues. Trimming shortened V by 1 base and J by 5 bases, and 15 bases separated the two germline ends. The chain's CDR3 is CASSLGGRGKDQPQHF. The CDR3 nucleotides read TGTGCCAGCAGCTTAGGCGGCAGGGGTAAGGATCAGCCCCAGCATTTT.

The chain employs TRBV6-6 and TRBJ2-2; maybe TRBD1 (5 bases). Trimming removed 5 bases from V and 3 bases from J, with 13 bases in between. The CDR3 contains 15 residues. Germline V gives CDR1 MNHNY, CDR2 SVGAGI (reference sequence). The CDR3 here is CASSPRQRHTGELFF. The CDR3 DNA is TGTGCCAGCAGTCCGAGACAGCGCCACACCGGGGAGCTGTTTTTT.

This sequence joins TRBV27 and TRBJ1-3; D call uncertain. CDR1 and CDR2 from the germline V gene are MNHEY and SMNVEV (reference sequence). The ends were cut back, 5 bases at V and 4 bases at J, with 9 bases in the middle. This CDR3 comprises 13 residues. The CDR3 coding sequence is TGTGCCAGCAGTCGGGTAGCGGGAAACACCATATATTTT. Its protein product is CASSRVAGNTIYF.

The rearrangement joins TRBV19 to TRBJ1-5; 7 bases are shared with TRBD1. CDR3 length equals 15 residues. After removal of 9 bases from V and 6 bases from J, the junction contained 14 bases not matched to a gene. Germline assignment: CDR1 LNHDA and CDR2 SQIVND (reference sequence). DNA of the CDR3: TGTGCCAGCAATTCAGGGCCGGGACAGTCTCAGCCCCAGCATTTT. As protein: CASNSGPGQSQPQHF.

The rearrangement joins TRBV7-2 to TRBJ2-1; 7 bases are a match to TRBD2. The CDR3 sequence is 15 residues long. The germline V gene encodes CDR1 SGHTA and CDR2 FQGNSA. The V gene end was trimmed by 4 bases and the J gene end by 2 bases; junction bases not matched to a gene: 5. The CDR3 here is CASSWGAGTYNEQFF. CDR3 nucleotides: TGTGCCAGCAGCTGGGGAGCGGGGACCTACAATGAGCAGTTCTTC.

The chain recombines TRBV7-9 with TRBJ1-5; D ambiguous. Germline-derived CDR1 and CDR2 are SEHNR and FQNEAQ (reference sequence). The ends were cut back, 0 bases at V and 0 bases at J, with 12 bases in the middle. CDR3 length equals 17 residues. The CDR3 sequence is CASSLATGYSSNQPQHF. CDR3 nucleotide sequence: TGTGCCAGCAGCTTAGCCACCGGGTATTCTAGCAATCAGCCCCAGCATTTT.

V usage is TRBV4-1 and J usage is TRBJ2-4; maybe TRBD1 (5 bases). V dropped 4 bases and J dropped 2 bases, with 12 bases sitting between them. This CDR3 region has 15 residues. CDR1 is MGHRA and CDR2 is YSYEKL in the germline V gene. CDR3 protein: CASSPGQGTKNIQYF. The CDR3 DNA is TGCGCCAGCAGCCCAGGGCAAGGAACCAAAAACATTCAGTACTTC.

This clone was counted only a few times. The J gene is TRBJ1-2, the V gene TRBV28; the match to TRBD1 covers 7 bases. Trimming cost V 8 bases and J 12 bases; bases outside gene matches: 18. There are 14 residues in the CDR3. The germline gives CDR1 MDHEN, CDR2 SYDVKM. CDR3 nucleotides: TGTGCCAGCTCAAGGGGACAGTTAATTCCCTATAACACCTTC. Its translation: CASSRGQLIPYNTF.

The V and J genes are TRBV18 and TRBJ1-2, with a possible D match to TRBD1 (5 bases). V lost 0 bases, J lost 4 bases, and 15 bases lay in between. This CDR3 spans 16 amino acids. From germline, CDR1 is KGHSH and CDR2 LQKENI. The CDR3 region is CASSPPSGRRTYGYTF. CDR3 coding DNA: TGTGCCAGCTCACCACCCTCGGGGCGACGGACCTATGGCTACACCTTC.

Comment on this clone: One junction end does not reproduce the germline sequence, and a read error may be involved. The chain carries TRBV7-7 and TRBJ2-2; D remains ambiguous. The germline gives CDR1 SSHAT, CDR2 FNYEAQ (reference sequence). This CDR3 region has 13 residues. CDR3 protein: CASSSRDTGELFF. CDR3 coding DNA: TGTGCTAGCAGTTCTAGAGATACCGGGGAGCTGTTTTTT.

This clone was observed a handful of times. The V gene is TRBV6-1, the J gene TRBJ1-4; a possible D gene is TRBD1 (6 bases). The V end lost 7 bases, the J end lost 7 bases, and 19 bases lay between the germline ends. The CDR3 is 15 amino acids. Germline assignment: CDR1 MNHNS and CDR2 SASEGT. The CDR3 here is CASNRRDTRGEKLFF. DNA of the CDR3: TGTGCCAGCAATAGGCGGGACACTCGGGGTGAAAAACTGTTTTTT.

V and J are TRBV6-4 and TRBJ2-3, with 9 nucleotides matching TRBD1. Germline loops: CDR1 MRHNA, CDR2 SNTAGT. Germline trimming cut 2 bases from V and 2 bases from J; bases unmatched to any gene: 5. This CDR3 is built from 16 residues. Written as DNA, the CDR3 is TGTGCCAGCAGTGACCCGGGACAGGGAAACACAGATACGCAGTATTTT. This codes for CASSDPGQGNTDTQYF.

There are a few counts of this clone. This chain uses TRBV2 with TRBJ1-5; TRBD1 matches 11 bases. The germline V gene has CDR1 SNHLY and CDR2 FYNNEI. The CDR3 is made up of 16 amino acids. After removal of 7 bases from V and 2 bases from J, the junction contained 7 bases not matched to a gene. The CDR3 region is CASNRDRGIGNQPQHF. DNA of the CDR3: TGTGCCAGCAATAGGGACAGGGGGATAGGCAATCAGCCCCAGCATTTT.

This chain joins TRBV11-1 and TRBJ1-2, with 8 bases aligning to TRBD1. Germline V gene sequence: CDR1 SGHAT, CDR2 FQDESV (reference sequence). The CDR3 runs to 14 residues. J lost 8 bases, V lost 5 bases, and 10 bases had no gene match. The CDR3 DNA is TGTGCCAGCAGCCCAAGGGACAGGAGATTGGGCTACACCTTC. Residues: CASSPRDRRLGYTF. Variable domain in full (rest from reference TRBV11-1 and TRBJ1-2): EAEVAQSPRYKITEKSQAVAFWCDPISGHATLYWYRQILGQGPELLVQFQDESVVDDSQLPKDRFSAERLKGVDSTLKIQPAELGDSAMYLCASSPRDRRLGYTFGSGTRLTVV.

V is TRBV9 and J is TRBJ1-1, with 9 bases lining up with TRBD1. This CDR3 comprises 15 residues. Trimming removed 3 bases from V and 1 base from J; junction bases left unmatched: 4. CDR1 SGDLS and CDR2 YYNGEE come from the germline V gene. Here the CDR3 reads CASSDVQGANTEAFF. Written as DNA, the CDR3 is TGTGCCAGCAGCGACGTACAGGGGGCGAACACTGAAGCTTTCTTT.

The V call is TRBV5-1, the J call TRBJ2-1, with D possibly TRBD1 on 6 matching bases. The ends were cut back, 0 bases at V and 5 bases at J, with 18 bases in the middle. The CDR3 totals 17 residues. From germline, CDR1 is SGHRS and CDR2 YFSETQ. Written as DNA, the CDR3 is TGCGCCAGCAGCTTGGCCCTAAATAGTCAGGGGAACAATGAGCAGTTCTTC. Its protein product is CASSLALNSQGNNEQFF.

This sequence joins TRBV7-9 and TRBJ2-7; tentatively, D is TRBD1 or TRBD2 (6 bases each). Germline CDR1 reads SEHNR; CDR2 reads FQNEAQ (reference sequence). This CDR3 is 14 amino acids long. V shed 9 bases and J shed 4 bases, with 19 bases lying between them. For the CDR3, the DNA is TGTGCCAGTCAGCCCGGGGGCACGGGGTACGAGCAGTACTTC. Amino acids: CASQPGGTGYEQYF.

This clone was detected only once. The CDR3 sequence is CASRRDRGSSYEQYF. CDR3 sequence (DNA): TGTGCCAGCAGGCGGGACAGGGGTAGCTCCTACGAGCAGTACTTC. V and J are TRBV6-5 and TRBJ2-7, with 10 bases identical to TRBD1. CDR1 and CDR2 from the germline V gene are MNHEY and SVGAGI. Unmatched junction bases numbered 5, after V lost 6 bases and J lost 0 bases. This CDR3 has 15 residues.

This chain joins TRBV20-1 and TRBJ1-2, with a weak D call TRBD1 (5 bases). V shed 5 bases and J shed 3 bases, with 7 bases lying between them. The V gene's germline CDR1 is DFQATT and CDR2 SNEGSKA (reference sequence). This CDR3 has 11 amino acids. This CDR3 reads CSALRDYGYTF. DNA for the CDR3: TGCAGTGCTCTCAGGGACTATGGCTACACCTTC.